The clone carrying this TCR beta chain was counted a few times. Germline CDR1 SGHTA, CDR2 FQGNSA. The CDR3 totals 15 residues. This specimen comes from a study of blood T cells in healthy people across ages. The authors isolated at least 7 million PBMCs per sample. Extracted total RNA amounted to at least 6 micrograms for each sample. The authors ran a second PCR of about 7 to 11 cycles using a sample-barcoded 5' primer and a J-beta primer mix. TCRdb itself ran the 5' RACE reads through MiXCR, one entry per CDR3 protein. Of 760,000 or so distinct CDR3 sequences listed, just under 25% are singletons. These records were also assigned to another study, of T cells of mothers and their children. That paper adds: A second PCR was performed with the M1S primer. This primer added sample barcodes and 2-4 random nucleotides. Researchers report slightly higher, though non-significant, overlap in related mother-child pairs than in unrelated pairs.

This receptor was obtained from a boy between 10 and 17 years old in good health. This chain links TRBV7-2 with TRBJ2-5; 7 bases map to TRBD2. Near its end, the DNA agrees better with TRBJ2-7, so the J call may be wrong. Source material: blood. The CDR3 nucleotides are TGTGCCAGCAGCTTATACAGCGGGAATAAGAACGAGCAGTACTTC. It yields the protein CASSLYSGNKNEQYF.